A selection of T cell receptor beta chains follows, all from one sample in a study of T cells after posttransplantation cyclophosphamide. Produced via immunoSEQ multiplex PCR; TCRdb's table is partial and in-frame only. The data show about 50,000 clones, under 95% seen once. The specimen sequenced was PBMCs. These receptors originate from a woman in her twenties or thirties in good health and a related stem cell transplant donor. Both conserved end residues are part of each CDR3.

v_call	j_call	cdr3_aa
TRBV4-1	TRBJ2-7	CASSQGSGAYEQYF
TRBV19	TRBJ2-5	CASRLAGGQETQYF
TRBV6-6	TRBJ2-7	CASSYSRTGIAEQYF
TRBV9	TRBJ1-3	CASSVAPGQSSGNTIYF
TRBV7-2	TRBJ1-4	CASSLGGRTNEKLFF
TRBV7-6	TRBJ1-1	CASSSPGLSLAEAFF
TRBV4-3	TRBJ2-7	CASSQEYRPYEQYF
TRBV5-5	TRBJ1-1	CASSYRDRNTEAFF
TRBV6-1	TRBJ2-7	CASRPPTGGSYEQYF
TRBV7-2	TRBJ2-3	CASSLDRLARDTQYF
TRBV5-5	TRBJ1-1	CASSLWGEATEAFF
TRBV25-1	TRBJ2-5	CASSSQGKGGQETQYF
TRBV5-1	TRBJ2-3	CASSLASGGTDTQYF
TRBV9	TRBJ2-5	CASSYGGQETQYF